The sequence of this T cell receptor beta chain was determined in a study of neurological immune-mediated disorders. The table lists this clonotype with many counts. Libraries used 2 million unsorted PBMCs kept frozen in RNAlater. 5'RACE with 10-nucleotide random UMIs generated the cDNA. TCRdb re-called the 5' RACE reads with MiXCR, one entry per CDR3 protein. The data show about 88,000 distinct CDR3 sequences, around 3.3% seen once. This CDR3 comprises 14 residues. CDR1 DFQATT and CDR2 SNEGSKA come from the germline V gene (reference sequence). The ends were cut back, 4 bases at V and 5 bases at J, with 16 bases in the middle.

The origin of this receptor is a young woman with multiple sclerosis. Sequences were obtained from PBMCs. The V gene is TRBV20-1, the J gene TRBJ2-3, with unresolved D. This CDR3 reads CSAKLPPPQDTQYF. CDR3 coding DNA: TGCAGTGCTAAACTACCGCCCCCACAAGATACGCAGTATTTT.